This T cell receptor (beta chain) was obtained from a study of response to subunit inactivated influenza vaccine. Study results and caveats: New T cells are recruited in small numbers by each seasonal influenza vaccination, according to the authors' suggestion.

TCRdb ran MiXCR on the RT-PCR reads and lists one entry per CDR3 protein. The sample includes approximately 520,000 distinct CDR3 sequences, 16% of them seen just once. With regard to this clonotype: Its antigen is still unknown.

The CDR3 extends over 13 amino acids. Trimming stripped 4 bases from V and 8 bases from J, with 13 bases between. Germline CDR1 reads SGHTA; CDR2 reads FQGNSA. Sequencing used CD4+ T cells sorted from PBMCs, obtained about 24 months after vaccination. The genes are TRBV7-2 and TRBJ2-3; TRBD2 might be the D (5 bases). The receptor comes from a man between 50 and 69 years old who received an inactivated influenza vaccine. The CDR3, as DNA: TGTGCCAGCAGCTCTAACGCCGAGGGTACGCAGTATTTT. Translated: CASSSNAEGTQYF.